This TCR beta chain was identified in a study of blood T cell repertoires in COVID-19. At the level of the study: Donors in the United States, Italy and Spain gave samples during acute or convalescent COVID-19.

Recovered status in Cohort 3 required two negative PCRs, clearance, or symptom resolution. Sequencing used immunoSEQ multiplex PCR; TCRdb keeps in-frame clones, though not all of them. This table has 110,000 to 150,000 clones, roughly three quarters appearing once. Germline V gene lookup returns CDR1 MGHRA and CDR2 YSYEKL. Trimming took off 1 base at V and 6 bases at J, with 12 bases between the two ends. This CDR3 has 14 amino acids. The gene calls are TRBV4-1 and TRBJ1-1; tentatively, D is TRBD1 (5 bases). This TCR was sampled from a woman aged 50 to 65 who had recovered from COVID-19. Input material: PBMCs or T cells enriched from blood (not recorded which). The DNA of the CDR3 is TGCGCCAGCAGCCAAGCCGACAGAGTCCCTGAAGCTTTCTTT. Translating gives CASSQADRVPEAFF.